This entry features one T cell receptor (beta chain) sequence. Its specificity is unknown. Arm-PCR of CDR3 regions and iRepertoire HTBI primers were the basis on which TCR beta libraries were built. TCRdb analysed the multiplex PCR reads with MiXCR anew, one entry per CDR3 protein. The sample yields hundreds of thousands of distinct CDR3 sequences, roughly 30% seen once. This specimen belongs to a study of regulatory T cells in long-lasting Graves disease. Study results and limitations: Blood alone, not thyroid tissue, was studied. New patients shared about a thousand public clonotypes, fewer than the approximately 3,000 shared by persistent patients. Persistent Graves' cases showed lower TCR diversity than newly diagnosed cases.

Trimming left V 2 bases short and J 2 bases short, with 10 bases between. Germline-derived CDR1 and CDR2 are SGHKS and YYEKEE (reference sequence). The CDR3 totals 14 residues. Specified time point: persistent/refractory GD, antithyroid drugs over 5 years with positive TRAb. With RNA extracted from PBMCs as input, the TCR library was made. The authors drew patients from an endocrinology department in Xi'an, China. The chain links TRBV5-5 to TRBJ1-2; D remains unclear. This specimen consisted of peripheral blood mononuclear cells (PBMCs), obtained when the disease was refractory, from a patient treated with antithyroid drugs. The sequence was collected from a female donor with Graves disease. The CDR3 coding sequence is TGTGCCAGCAGCTTATCAGCAGTCAACTATGGCTACACCTTC. Translating it yields CASSLSAVNYGYTF. The entire variable domain, with the rest obtained from reference TRBV5-5 and TRBJ1-2, is as follows: DAGVTQSPTHLIKTRGQQVTLRCSPISGHKSVSWYQQVLGQGPQFIFQYYEKEERGRGNFPDRFSARQFPNYSSELNVNALLLGDSALYLCASSLSAVNYGYTFGSGTRLTVV.